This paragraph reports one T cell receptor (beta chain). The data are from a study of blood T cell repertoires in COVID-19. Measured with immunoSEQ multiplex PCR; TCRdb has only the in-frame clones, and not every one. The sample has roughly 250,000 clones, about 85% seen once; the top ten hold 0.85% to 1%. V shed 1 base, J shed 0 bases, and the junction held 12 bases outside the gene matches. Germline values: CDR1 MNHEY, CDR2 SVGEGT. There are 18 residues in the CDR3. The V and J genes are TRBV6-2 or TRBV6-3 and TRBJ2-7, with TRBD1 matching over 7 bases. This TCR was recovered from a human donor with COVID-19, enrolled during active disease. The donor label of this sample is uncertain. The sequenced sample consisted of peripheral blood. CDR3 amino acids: CASSYFLQRDRSSYEQYF. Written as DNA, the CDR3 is TGTGCCAGCAGTTACTTTCTACAACGGGACAGAAGCTCCTACGAGCAGTACTTC.